This T cell receptor (beta chain) was sequenced during a study of CD4 T cells in relation to SARS-CoV-2 and coronaviruses. Study information: ViraFEST: approximately ten-day antigen culture of PBMCs, then TCR beta CDR3 sequencing. The negative reference was HIV-1 Nef peptide pool or peptide-free culture.

Unexposed donor CD4+ T cells date from about 2011-2018, before the COVID-19 pandemic. The cells were cultured for around ten days before CD4+ T cells were isolated. As cell numbers allowed, unexposed-donor CD4+ T cells faced SARS-CoV-2 S/N and four cold-coronavirus spikes. Half the medium was replaced with IL-2 medium on days 3 and 7. Comments on this clone: Antigen unknown.

CDR1 and CDR2 (germline): LNHDA, SQIVND (reference sequence). V was shortened by 4 bases and J by 1 base, with 10 bases between the two germline ends. CDR3 length equals 14 residues. Produced via immunoSEQ multiplex PCR; TCRdb's table is partial and in-frame only. The sample has under 30,000 clones; roughly 70% are singletons. Sequenced: CD4+ T cells from PBMCs, cultured in vitro. This clonotype was obtained from a human donor in good health. The chain has TRBV19 and TRBJ2-5; D unclear. The CDR3 loop reads CASSTPFTQETQYF. The CDR3 nucleotides are TGTGCCAGTAGTACACCATTCACCCAAGAGACCCAGTACTTC.